This T cell receptor beta chain was identified in a study of shared T cell receptors in the human thymus. V dropped 1 base and J dropped 1 base, with 10 bases sitting between them. CDR3 size: 15 residues. CDR1 MDHEN and CDR2 SYDVKM come from the germline V gene. Method: immunoSEQ multiplex PCR; TCRdb's copy keeps in-frame clones and lacks some. Of 720,000 or so clones listed, 80% to 90% were seen once; the top ten hold 0.0095% to 0.013%. In addition, the sample was reused for a study of human thymus T cells. That source reports: In corrective heart surgery, resections were taken, and these provided the thymus tissue.

The V gene is TRBV28, the J gene TRBJ2-5, with D tentatively TRBD2 (6 bases). The material sequenced was thymocytes. The TCR originated in a girl under two years old with a congenital heart defect. The CDR3 sequence is CASSLLSSAQETQYF. CDR3 nucleotides: TGTGCCAGCAGTTTATTGTCTAGCGCCCAAGAGACCCAGTACTTC.